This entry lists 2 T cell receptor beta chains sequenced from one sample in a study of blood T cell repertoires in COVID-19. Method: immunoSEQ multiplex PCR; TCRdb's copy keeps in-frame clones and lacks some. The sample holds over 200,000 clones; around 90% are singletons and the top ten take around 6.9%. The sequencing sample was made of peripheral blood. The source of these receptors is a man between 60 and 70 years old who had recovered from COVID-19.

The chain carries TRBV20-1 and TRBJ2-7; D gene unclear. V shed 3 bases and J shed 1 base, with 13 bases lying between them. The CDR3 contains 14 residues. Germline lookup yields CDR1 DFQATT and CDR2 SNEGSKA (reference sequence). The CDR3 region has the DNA TGCAGTGCTAGTCTTAGAGCCCGTTCCTACGAGCAGTACTTC. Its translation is CSASLRARSYEQYF.

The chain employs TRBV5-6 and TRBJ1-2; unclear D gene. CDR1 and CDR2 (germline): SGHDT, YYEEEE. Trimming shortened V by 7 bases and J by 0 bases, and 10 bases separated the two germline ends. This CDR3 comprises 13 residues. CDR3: CASGDKPNYGYTF. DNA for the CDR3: TGTGCCAGCGGCGACAAACCTAACTATGGCTACACCTTC.